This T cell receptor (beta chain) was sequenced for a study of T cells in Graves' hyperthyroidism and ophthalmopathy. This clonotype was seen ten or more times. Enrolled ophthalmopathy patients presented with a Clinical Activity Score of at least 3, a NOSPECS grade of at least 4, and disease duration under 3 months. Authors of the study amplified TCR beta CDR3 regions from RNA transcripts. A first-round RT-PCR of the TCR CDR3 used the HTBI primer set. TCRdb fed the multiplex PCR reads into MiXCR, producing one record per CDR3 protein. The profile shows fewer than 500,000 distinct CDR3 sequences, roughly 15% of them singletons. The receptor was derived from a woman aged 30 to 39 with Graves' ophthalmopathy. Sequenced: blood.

CDR3 loop: CATSDSGLAGGNSNEQFF. CDR3 DNA sequence: TGTGCCACCAGTGATTCGGGACTAGCGGGGGGAAACAGCAATGAGCAGTTCTTC. The chain uses TRBV24-1 and TRBJ2-1, with TRBD2 matching 15 bases. Trimming cost V 2 bases and J 6 bases; bases outside gene matches: 7. From germline, CDR1 is KGHDR and CDR2 SFDVKD. The CDR3 totals 18 residues.